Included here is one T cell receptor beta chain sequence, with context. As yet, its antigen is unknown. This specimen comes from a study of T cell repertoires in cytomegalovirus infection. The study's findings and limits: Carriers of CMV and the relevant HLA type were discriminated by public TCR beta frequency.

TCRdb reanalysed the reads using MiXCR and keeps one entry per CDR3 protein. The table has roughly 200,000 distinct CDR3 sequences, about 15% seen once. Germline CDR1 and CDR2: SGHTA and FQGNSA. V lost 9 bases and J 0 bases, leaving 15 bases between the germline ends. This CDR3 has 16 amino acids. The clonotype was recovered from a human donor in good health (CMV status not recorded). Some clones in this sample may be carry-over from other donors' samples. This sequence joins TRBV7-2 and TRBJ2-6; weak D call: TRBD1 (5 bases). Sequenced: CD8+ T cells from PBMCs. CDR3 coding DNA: TGTGCCAGTTATGGGGCTACTCTCTCTGGGGCCAACGTCCTGACTTTC. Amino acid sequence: CASYGATLSGANVLTF.